The 16 T cell receptor beta chains below were found in one sample sequenced in a study of radiation and T cells in renal cell carcinoma. The data were produced by immunoSEQ multiplex PCR, yet TCRdb's version contains in-frame clones alone and is incomplete. The table includes approximately 110,000 clones, roughly 80% detected once. Documented time point: baseline pretreatment blood. The treatment denotes: 15 Gy SBRT to primary tumor, nephrectomy 4 weeks later. Sequencing was performed on blood, taken from a patient whose treatment included radiotherapy and nephrectomy. The receptor source for this set is an older woman with renal cell carcinoma.

This sequence joins TRBV6-5 and TRBJ1-2, with 11 bases lining up with TRBD1. CDR3 length: 15 amino acids. Germline CDR1 and CDR2: MNHEY and SVGAGI. With 5 bases clipped from V and 7 bases from J, the junction kept 9 bases outside the gene matches. The CDR3 DNA reads TGTGCCAGCAGTACCTGGACAGGGGGCTCTGTTGGCTACACCTTC. Translated: CASSTWTGGSVGYTF.

The rearrangement joins TRBV5-6 to TRBJ2-3; no firm D call. Per germline, CDR1 SGHDT and CDR2 YYEEEE. Between the trimmed V and J ends, which lost 0 bases and 2 bases, there was a span of 10 bases. The CDR3 contains 15 residues. The CDR3 is CASSLALSHTDTQYF. The CDR3 coding sequence is TGTGCCAGCAGCTTGGCCTTAAGTCACACAGATACGCAGTATTTT.

The chain combines TRBV7-2 with TRBJ2-1, with 7 bases fitting TRBD2. V gave up 8 bases and J gave up 0 bases; unmatched junction bases: 4. The CDR3 spans 14 residues. Germline assignment: CDR1 SGHTA and CDR2 FQGNSA. The CDR3 region is CASLAESSYNEQFF. CDR3 bases: TGTGCCAGCCTAGCGGAGAGCTCCTACAATGAGCAGTTCTTC.

The rearrangement links TRBV2 to TRBJ1-1; D is perhaps TRBD1 (6 bases). Trimming cost V 8 bases and J 1 base, with 23 bases left between them. This CDR3 is built from 17 residues. Germline V lookup: CDR1 SNHLY, CDR2 FYNNEI. CDR3 nucleotides: TGTGCCAGCTCACTTTCTGTTGGGGGAGGGGGGAACACTGAAGCTTTCTTT. Translated, it gives CASSLSVGGGGNTEAFF.

The chain joins TRBV2 to TRBJ1-5; 10 nucleotides agree with TRBD1. This CDR3 has 18 amino acids. The V and J ends lost 2 bases and 9 bases, in that order; junction bases with no gene match: 16. Germline-derived CDR1 and CDR2 are SNHLY and FYNNEI. The DNA for the CDR3 is TGTGCCAGCAGTGAAACGGCCGGGACAGGGGTTAATCGGGTGCCCCAGCATTTT. Encoded protein: CASSETAGTGVNRVPQHF. The variable domain in full, with the rest retrieved from reference TRBV2 and TRBJ1-5, is EPEVTQTPSHQVTQMGQEVILRCVPISNHLYFYWYRQILGQKVEFLVSFYNNEISEKSEIFDDQFSVERPDGSNFTLKIRSTKLEDSAMYFCASSETAGTGVNRVPQHFGDGTRLSIL.

This rearrangement joins TRBV7-9 to TRBJ2-3, with D perhaps TRBD1 (6 bases). The CDR3 is made up of 15 amino acids. V was clipped by 5 bases and J by 0 bases, with 12 bases between them. CDR1 SEHNR and CDR2 FQNEAQ come from the germline V gene (reference sequence). CDR3 loop: CASSLQGPSTDTQYF. CDR3 bases: TGTGCCAGCAGCCTACAGGGACCTAGCACAGATACGCAGTATTTT.

The chain carries TRBV7-9 and TRBJ2-7; D may be TRBD1 or TRBD2 (5 bases each). Trimming removed 4 bases from V and 2 bases from J, with 12 bases in between. The CDR3 covers 14 residues. Germline V gene sequence: CDR1 SEHNR, CDR2 FQNEAQ (reference sequence). This CDR3 reads CASSSRESPYEQYF. The CDR3, as DNA: TGTGCCAGCAGCTCCAGGGAGTCCCCCTACGAGCAGTACTTC.

This clone was seen once. The CDR3 region has the DNA TGTGCCAGCAGTGTAAGAGGGGGCTACTCAAACGAGCAGTACTTC. Translated, it gives CASSVRGGYSNEQYF. The J gene is TRBJ2-7, the V gene TRBV28; the match to TRBD1 covers 7 bases. The V gene end was trimmed by 5 bases and the J gene end by 5 bases; junction bases not matched to a gene: 12. Germline V lookup: CDR1 MDHEN, CDR2 SYDVKM. The CDR3 sequence is 15 residues long.

J is TRBJ1-5 and V is TRBV5-6; maybe TRBD1 (5 bases). CDR3 size: 15 residues. Trimming pared 0 bases from V and 11 bases from J, leaving 18 bases between. Germline V gene sequence: CDR1 SGHDT, CDR2 YYEEEE. The CDR3 here is CASSLGGVGQRAQHF. The DNA of the CDR3 is TGTGCCAGCAGCTTGGGTGGGGTGGGGCAGAGGGCCCAGCATTTT.

The V gene is TRBV15, the J gene TRBJ2-7; 9 positions match TRBD1. CDR1 is LNHNV and CDR2 is YYDKDF in the germline V gene (reference sequence). V was clipped by 4 bases and J by 2 bases; unmatched bases: 6. The CDR3 runs to 15 residues. The CDR3 is CATSKRQGDPYEQYF. The CDR3 DNA reads TGTGCCACCAGCAAAAGACAGGGGGATCCCTACGAGCAGTACTTC.

The V gene is TRBV7-9, the J gene TRBJ1-1; possible D gene TRBD1, 6 bases. V was cut by 8 bases and J by 1 base, with 11 bases left in between. This CDR3 has 13 amino acids. CDR1 and CDR2 from the germline V gene are SEHNR and FQNEAQ (reference sequence). CDR3 loop: CASRQEKNTEAFF. DNA for the CDR3: TGTGCCAGCCGACAGGAGAAGAACACTGAAGCTTTCTTT.

This chain uses TRBV5-1 with TRBJ1-1, with D possibly being TRBD1 (5 bases). The CDR3 spans 16 residues. Germline CDR1 and CDR2: SGHRS and YFSETQ. V was clipped by 4 bases and J by 3 bases, with 19 bases between them. The CDR3 DNA reads TGCGCCAGCAGCCTGGAGAGTTTTGGGGGGGACACTGAAGCTTTCTTT. This gives the protein CASSLESFGGDTEAFF.

The chain carries TRBV4-1 and TRBJ1-2; 10 bases fit TRBD1. V lost 4 bases, J lost 8 bases, and 22 bases stayed unmatched. In germline, CDR1 is MGHRA, CDR2 YSYEKL. The CDR3 is made up of 19 amino acids. The CDR3 loop is CASSPSGVGTGAAFGGYTF. Here the CDR3 DNA reads TGCGCCAGCAGCCCAAGCGGGGTAGGGACAGGGGCCGCTTTTGGAGGCTACACCTTC.

The V gene is TRBV7-9, the J gene TRBJ2-1; D ambiguous. In germline, CDR1 is SEHNR, CDR2 FQNEAQ (reference sequence). V dropped 5 bases and J dropped 4 bases, with 9 bases sitting between them. This CDR3 has 13 residues. The CDR3 DNA reads TGTGCCAGCAGCAACGCAGCATACAATGAGCAGTTCTTC. Amino acids: CASSNAAYNEQFF.

This chain uses TRBV11-3 with TRBJ2-5; D assignment may be TRBD1 or TRBD2 (5 bases each). The V end lost 1 base, the J end lost 2 bases, and 8 bases lay between the germline ends. There are 14 residues in the CDR3. The V gene's germline CDR1 is SGHNT and CDR2 YENEEA. CDR3 DNA sequence: TGTGCCAGCAGCTTAGGGGGGAATCAAGAGACCCAGTACTTC. It is translated as CASSLGGNQETQYF.

This chain links TRBV12-1 with TRBJ1-5; TRBD1 is the table's D call and was not checked against the DNA. TRBV12-1 is a recognized pseudogene. The CDR3 loop spans 15 amino acids. The DNA for the CDR3 is TGTGCCAGCAGCTACCGGGACAGGGGACTTCAGCCCCAGCATTTT. Amino acids: CASSYRDRGLQPQHF.